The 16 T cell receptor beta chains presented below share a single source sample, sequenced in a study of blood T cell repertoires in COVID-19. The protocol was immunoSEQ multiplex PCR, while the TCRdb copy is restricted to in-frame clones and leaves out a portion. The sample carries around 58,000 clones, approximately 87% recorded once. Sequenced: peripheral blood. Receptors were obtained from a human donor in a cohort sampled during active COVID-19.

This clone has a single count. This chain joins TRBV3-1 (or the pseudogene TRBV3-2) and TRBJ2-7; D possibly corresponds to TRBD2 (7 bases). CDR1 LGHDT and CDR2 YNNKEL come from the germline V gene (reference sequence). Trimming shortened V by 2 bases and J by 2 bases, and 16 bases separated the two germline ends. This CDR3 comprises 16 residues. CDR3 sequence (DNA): TGTGCCAGCAGCCAAAGTGGGGGGGGCCGTACCTACGAGCAGTACTTC. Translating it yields CASSQSGGGRTYEQYF.

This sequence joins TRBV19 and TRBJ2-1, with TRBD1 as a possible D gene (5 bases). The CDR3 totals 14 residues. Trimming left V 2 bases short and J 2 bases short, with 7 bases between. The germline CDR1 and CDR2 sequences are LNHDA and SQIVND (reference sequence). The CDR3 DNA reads TGTGCCAGTAGTATAAGCAGGGCCTACAATGAGCAGTTCTTC. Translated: CASSISRAYNEQFF.

This CDR3 is CASSSGTSDLYEQYF. The CDR3 DNA reads as TGTGCCAGCTCGTCGGGGACTAGCGACCTCTACGAGCAGTACTTC. The chain recombines TRBV18 with TRBJ2-7, with 10 bases matching TRBD2. The junction had 8 bases not matched to a gene; V was cut back by 6 bases and J by 3 bases. The CDR3 runs to 15 residues. The germline CDR1 and CDR2 sequences are KGHSH and LQKENI.

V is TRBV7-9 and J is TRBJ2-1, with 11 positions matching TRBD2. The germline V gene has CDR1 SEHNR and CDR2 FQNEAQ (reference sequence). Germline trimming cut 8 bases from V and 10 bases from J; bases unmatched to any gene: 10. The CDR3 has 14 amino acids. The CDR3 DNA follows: TGTGCCAGCTGGGGTGGGACTAGCGGACGCGAGCAGTTCTTC. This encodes CASWGGTSGREQFF. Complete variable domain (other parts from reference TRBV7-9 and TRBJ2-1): DTGVSQNPRHKITKRGQNVTFRCDPISEHNRLYWYRQTLGQGPEFLTYFQNEAQLEKSRLLSDRFSAERPKGSFSTLEIQRTEQGDSAMYLCASWGGTSGREQFFGPGTRLTVL.

The DNA for the CDR3 is TGTGCCCACAAGAAAATTAACTATGGCTACACCTTC. Protein sequence: CAHKKINYGYTF. The chain uses TRBV30 and TRBJ1-2; D gene unclear. The germline CDR1 and CDR2 sequences are GTSNPN and SVGIG (reference sequence). The CDR3 length is 12 residues. Trimming cost V 8 bases and J 1 base, with 11 bases left between them.

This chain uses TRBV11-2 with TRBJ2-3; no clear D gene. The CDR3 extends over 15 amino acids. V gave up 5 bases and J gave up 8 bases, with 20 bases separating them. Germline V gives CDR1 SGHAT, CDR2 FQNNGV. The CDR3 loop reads CASSPTGLSSGTQYF. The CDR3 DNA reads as TGTGCCAGCAGCCCTACCGGGTTGTCCTCGGGTACGCAGTATTTT.

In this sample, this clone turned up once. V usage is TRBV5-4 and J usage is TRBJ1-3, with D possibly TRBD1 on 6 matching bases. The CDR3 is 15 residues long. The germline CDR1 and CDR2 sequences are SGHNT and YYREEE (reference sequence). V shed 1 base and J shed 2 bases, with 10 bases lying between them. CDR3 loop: CASSLQPGAGNTIYF. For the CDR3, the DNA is TGTGCCAGCAGCTTGCAGCCAGGGGCTGGAAACACCATATATTTT.

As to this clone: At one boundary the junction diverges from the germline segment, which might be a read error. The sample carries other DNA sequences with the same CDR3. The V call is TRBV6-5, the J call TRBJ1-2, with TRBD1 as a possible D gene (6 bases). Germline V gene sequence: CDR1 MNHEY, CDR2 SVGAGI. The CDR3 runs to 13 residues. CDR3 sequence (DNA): TGCGCCAGCAGGTCAGGGGTGGGCTATGGCTACACCTTC. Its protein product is CASRSGVGYGYTF.

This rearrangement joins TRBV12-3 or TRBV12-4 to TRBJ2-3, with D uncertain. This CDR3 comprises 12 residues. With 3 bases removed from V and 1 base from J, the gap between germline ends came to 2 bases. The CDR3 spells CASSFGTDTQYF. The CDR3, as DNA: TGTGCCAGCAGTTTCGGCACAGATACGCAGTATTTT.

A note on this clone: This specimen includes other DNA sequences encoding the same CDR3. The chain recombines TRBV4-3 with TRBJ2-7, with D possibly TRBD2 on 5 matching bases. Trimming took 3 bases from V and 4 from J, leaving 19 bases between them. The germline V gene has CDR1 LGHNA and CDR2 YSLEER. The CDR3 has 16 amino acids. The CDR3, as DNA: TGCGCCAGCAGCCACGGTTCAGGAGGTGGAGGTTACGAGCAGTACTTC. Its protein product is CASSHGSGGGGYEQYF.

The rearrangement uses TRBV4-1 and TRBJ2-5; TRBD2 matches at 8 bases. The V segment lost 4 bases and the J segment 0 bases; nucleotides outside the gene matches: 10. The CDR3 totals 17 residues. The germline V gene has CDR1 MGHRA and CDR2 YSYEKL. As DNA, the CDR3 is TGCGCCAGCAGCCCTACCGAGATAGCGGGGTACCAAGAGACCCAGTACTTC. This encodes CASSPTEIAGYQETQYF.

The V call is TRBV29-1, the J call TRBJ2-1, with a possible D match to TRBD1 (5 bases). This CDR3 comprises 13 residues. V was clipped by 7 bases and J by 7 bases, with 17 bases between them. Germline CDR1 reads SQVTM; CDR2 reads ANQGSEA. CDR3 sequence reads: CSASSGPGNEQFF. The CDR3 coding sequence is TGCAGCGCATCTTCGGGTCCAGGGAATGAGCAGTTCTTC.

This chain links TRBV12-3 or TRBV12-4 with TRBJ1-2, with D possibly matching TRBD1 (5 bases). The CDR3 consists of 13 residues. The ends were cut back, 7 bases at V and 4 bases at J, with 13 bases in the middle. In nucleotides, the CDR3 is TGTGCCAGCACTCGGGGGAGCCTCTATGGCTACACCTTC. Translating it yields CASTRGSLYGYTF.

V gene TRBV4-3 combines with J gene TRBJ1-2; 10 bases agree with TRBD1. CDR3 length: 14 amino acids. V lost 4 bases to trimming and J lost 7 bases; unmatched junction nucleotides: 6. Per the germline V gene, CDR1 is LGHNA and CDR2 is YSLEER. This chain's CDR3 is CASSRDRGLSGYTF. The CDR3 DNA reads TGCGCCAGCAGCCGCGACAGGGGGCTTTCTGGCTACACCTTC.

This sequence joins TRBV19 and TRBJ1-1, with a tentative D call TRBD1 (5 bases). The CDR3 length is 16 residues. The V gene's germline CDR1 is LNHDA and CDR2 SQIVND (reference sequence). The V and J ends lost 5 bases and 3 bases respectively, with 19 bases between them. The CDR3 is CASSSRRGTGHTEAFF. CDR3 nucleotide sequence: TGTGCCAGTAGTTCTAGACGCGGGACTGGACACACTGAAGCTTTCTTT.

CDR3: CASSQLIGDGYTF. The CDR3 DNA reads TGCGCCAGCAGCCAATTAATCGGGGATGGCTACACCTTC. The J gene is TRBJ1-2, the V gene TRBV4-3, with D unresolved. The CDR3 runs to 13 residues. V dropped 2 bases and J dropped 6 bases, with 10 bases sitting between them. CDR1 and CDR2 (germline): LGHNA, YSLEER.